This T cell receptor (beta chain) appears in the sequencing data of a study of T-cell reconstitution after alpha-beta-depleted transplantation in children. Trimming removed 1 base from V and 0 bases from J; junction bases left unmatched: 7. Germline CDR1 SGHNT, CDR2 YYREEE (reference sequence). This CDR3 spans 16 amino acids. During its preparation, the TCRbeta library received unique molecular identifiers. A single record per CDR3 protein comes from TCRdb applying MiXCR to the PCR reads. The sample has 600,000 to 700,000 distinct CDR3 sequences, approximately 16% seen once. A few counts support this clonotype.

The specimen comprised PBMCs from the stem cell graft donor, sampled from the stem cell graft. The source is a human donor who donated a stem cell graft to a child with acute myeloid leukemia. The rearrangement links TRBV5-4 to TRBJ2-7; 7 positions agree with TRBD2. The DNA for the CDR3 is TGTGCCAGCAGCTTGCTCTCGGGACTAAGCTCCTACGAGCAGTACTTC. This encodes CASSLLSGLSSYEQYF.